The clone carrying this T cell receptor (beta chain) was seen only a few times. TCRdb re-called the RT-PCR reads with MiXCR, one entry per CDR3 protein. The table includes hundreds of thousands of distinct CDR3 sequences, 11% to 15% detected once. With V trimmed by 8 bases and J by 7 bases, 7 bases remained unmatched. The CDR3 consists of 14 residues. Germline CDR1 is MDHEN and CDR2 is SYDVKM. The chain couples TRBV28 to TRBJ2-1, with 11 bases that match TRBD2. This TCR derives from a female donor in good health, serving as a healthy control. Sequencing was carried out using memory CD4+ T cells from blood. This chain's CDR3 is CASLLAGGRNEQFF. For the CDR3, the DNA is TGTGCCAGCTTGCTAGCGGGAGGTCGTAATGAGCAGTTCTTC.